The source of this TCR beta chain is a study of T-cell reconstitution after alpha-beta-depleted transplantation in children. Unique molecular identifiers were incorporated when the TCRbeta library was constructed. TCRdb re-analysed the PCR reads in MiXCR, keeping a single row per CDR3 protein. The sample has approximately 640,000 distinct CDR3 sequences, about 15% seen once; the top ten hold 1.1%. CDR3 length: 14 amino acids. Trimming removed 5 bases from V and 7 bases from J, with 14 bases in between. Germline values: CDR1 MNHEY, CDR2 SMNVEV (reference sequence). This clonotype was counted ten times or more.

The sequencing here drew on PBMCs from the stem cell graft donor, taken from the stem cell graft. This chain links TRBV27 with TRBJ1-4; D ambiguous. The clonotype comes from a human donor who donated a stem cell graft to a child with acute myeloid leukemia. The CDR3 bases are TGTGCCAGCAGTACCCACCTCCGAGCTGAAAAACTGTTTTTT. It yields the protein CASSTHLRAEKLFF.